These 23 T cell receptor beta chains were all obtained from the same sample, sequenced in a study of shared clonotypes between healthy human individuals. Measured with immunoSEQ multiplex PCR; TCRdb has only the in-frame clones, and not every one. The table records some 1,400,000 clones, more than 95% of them present only once. The material sequenced was naive CD4+ T cells sorted from blood. The subset: CD45RA+ positively selected. All receptors derive from a man aged 30-40 years in good health.

This sequence joins TRBV9 and TRBJ2-2; the D gene is possibly TRBD1 (6 bases). This CDR3 spans 16 amino acids. Trimming stripped 0 bases from V and 7 bases from J, with 16 bases between. Germline V gene data show CDR1 as SGDLS and CDR2 as YYNGEE. The chain's CDR3 is CASSVGRTQGIGELFF. CDR3 nucleotide sequence: TGTGCCAGCAGCGTAGGGAGGACCCAGGGGATCGGGGAGCTGTTTTTT.

The chain uses TRBV5-5 and TRBJ2-7, with D tentatively TRBD1 (5 bases). CDR3 length: 14 residues. Germline CDR1 and CDR2: SGHKS and YYEKEE (reference sequence). Trimming took 6 bases from V and 3 from J, leaving 16 bases between them. In DNA form, the CDR3 reads TGTGCCAGCAATCTAAGGGGCCAGAACTACGAGCAGTACTTC. Translating gives CASNLRGQNYEQYF.

V is TRBV18 and J is TRBJ2-3; TRBD2 is a possible D gene (6 bases). The CDR3 length is 16 residues. Trimming took off 2 bases at V and 5 bases at J, with 17 bases between the two ends. CDR1 is KGHSH and CDR2 is LQKENI in the germline V gene. Written as DNA, the CDR3 is TGTGCCAGCTCACCAAACTCGGGGGAGGCGGGAGATACGCAGTATTTT. Protein: CASSPNSGEAGDTQYF. The full variable domain, completed using reference TRBV18 and TRBJ2-3, is NAGVMQNPRHLVRRRGQEARLRCSPMKGHSHVYWYRQLPEEGLKFMVYLQKENIIDESGMPKERFSAEFPKEGPSILRIQQVVRGDSAAYFCASSPNSGEAGDTQYFGPGTRLTVL.

The chain employs TRBV28 and TRBJ2-1; 7 positions agree with TRBD2. V was clipped by 4 bases and J by 1 base; unmatched bases: 13. There are 18 residues in the CDR3. Germline loops: CDR1 MDHEN, CDR2 SYDVKM. CDR3 protein: CASSYLGRGSISYNEQFF. The DNA of the CDR3 is TGTGCCAGCAGTTATTTGGGGCGCGGGAGTATATCCTACAATGAGCAGTTCTTC. Full variable domain (missing parts from reference TRBV28 and TRBJ2-1): DVKVTQSSRYLVKRTGEKVFLECVQDMDHENMFWYRQDPGLGLRLIYFSYDVKMKEKGDIPEGYSVSREKKERFSLILESASTNQTSMYLCASSYLGRGSISYNEQFFGPGTRLTVL.

The chain is built from TRBV10-3 and TRBJ2-7; the match to TRBD1 covers 7 bases. The CDR3 spans 12 residues. Trimming cost V 7 bases and J 6 bases; bases outside gene matches: 6. The germline V gene encodes CDR1 ENHRY and CDR2 SYGVKD. CDR3 coding DNA: TGTGCCATCAAGGAAGGGGGCAGCGAGCAGTACTTC. Encoded protein: CAIKEGGSEQYF.

This sequence joins TRBV9 and TRBJ2-5, with TRBD2 identical over 10 bases. This CDR3 is 15 amino acids long. V was clipped by 3 bases and J by 2 bases; unmatched bases: 4. Germline V CDR1 and CDR2: SGDLS, YYNGEE. CDR3 DNA sequence: TGTGCCAGCAGCGCCGGACTAGCGGCACAAGAGACCCAGTACTTC. Protein sequence: CASSAGLAAQETQYF.

V usage is TRBV29-1 and J usage is TRBJ1-2; 10 nucleotides align to TRBD1. With 7 bases clipped from V and 3 bases from J, the junction kept 8 bases outside the gene matches. The CDR3 runs to 14 residues. Germline loops: CDR1 SQVTM, CDR2 ANQGSEA. CDR3 amino acids: CSADRTGGHYGYTF. In nucleotides, the CDR3 is TGCAGCGCTGATCGGACAGGGGGTCACTATGGCTACACCTTC.

The J gene is TRBJ2-7, the V gene TRBV2, with D perhaps matching TRBD1 or TRBD2 (6 bases each). V lost 5 bases and J lost 0, with 14 bases in between. The germline V gene encodes CDR1 SNHLY and CDR2 FYNNEI. The CDR3 length is 15 residues. CDR3 bases: TGTGCCAGCAGTACGGGGGCGTCCTACTCCTACGAGCAGTACTTC. This codes for CASSTGASYSYEQYF.

Notes on this clone: Other DNA sequences in this specimen translate into the identical CDR3. V gene TRBV27 combines with J gene TRBJ2-1; 10 bases agree with TRBD2. The germline gives CDR1 MNHEY, CDR2 SMNVEV (reference sequence). V was clipped by 1 base and J by 6 bases; unmatched bases: 3. The CDR3 is made up of 15 amino acids. The CDR3 DNA is TGTGCCAGCAGTTTATGGGCTAGCGGGAGCAATGAGCAGTTCTTC. It specifies CASSLWASGSNEQFF.

On this clone itself: This sample includes further DNA sequences coding for the same CDR3. The DNA for the CDR3 is TGTGCCAGTAGTATCCGGAATGAGCAGTTCTTC. It specifies CASSIRNEQFF. The chain joins TRBV19 to TRBJ2-1; D is unresolved. The germline V and J ends were trimmed by 3 bases and 7 bases, with 4 bases remaining between them. The CDR3 length is 11 residues. Germline V gene sequence: CDR1 LNHDA, CDR2 SQIVND (reference sequence). The full variable domain, with the rest looked up from reference TRBV19 and TRBJ2-1, is DGGITQSPKYLFRKEGQNVTLSCEQNLNHDAMYWYRQDPGQGLRLIYYSQIVNDFQKGDIAEGYSVSREKKESFPLTVTSAQKNPTAFYLCASSIRNEQFFGPGTRLTVL.

The chain has TRBV28 and TRBJ1-1; tentatively, D is TRBD1 (6 bases). V lost 6 bases to trimming and J lost 6 bases, with 17 bases between them. Germline V gene data show CDR1 as MDHEN and CDR2 as SYDVKM. The CDR3 is 14 residues long. The CDR3 nucleotides read TGTGCCAGCAGAACGGGGGGGCGAAGTTCTGAAGCTTTCTTT. Its protein is CASRTGGRSSEAFF.

This clone has only one observation. This rearrangement joins TRBV7-8 to TRBJ2-7; 11 bases are shared with TRBD2. After removal of 6 bases from V and 5 bases from J, the junction contained 6 bases not matched to a gene. CDR3 length equals 14 residues. Germline V gene sequence: CDR1 SGHVS, CDR2 FQNEAQ. This chain's CDR3 is CASRTGTSGDEQYF. In nucleotides, the CDR3 is TGTGCCAGCAGAACCGGGACTAGCGGCGACGAGCAGTACTTC.

V gene TRBV19 combines with J gene TRBJ1-1; 9 positions match TRBD1. The CDR3 length is 13 residues. Germline V gene sequence: CDR1 LNHDA, CDR2 SQIVND (reference sequence). With 9 bases clipped from V and 4 bases from J, the junction kept 6 bases outside the gene matches. CDR3 sequence: CASAGTGRTEAFF. The CDR3 DNA is TGTGCCAGCGCCGGGACAGGGCGCACTGAAGCTTTCTTT.

The chain is built from TRBV18 and TRBJ2-5, with a possible D match to TRBD2 (5 bases). V was pared by 5 bases and J by 2 bases, with 9 bases between. The CDR3 is 13 residues long. Germline V gene data show CDR1 as KGHSH and CDR2 as LQKENI. CDR3 DNA sequence: TGTGCCAGCTCAACGGGGTTACAAGAGACCCAGTACTTC. Translation: CASSTGLQETQYF.

The chain combines TRBV9 with TRBJ1-3, with D maybe TRBD1 (5 bases). This CDR3 is built from 15 residues. CDR1 and CDR2 from the germline V gene are SGDLS and YYNGEE. Trimming stripped 4 bases from V and 2 bases from J, with 13 bases between. CDR3 region: CASSWRGEAGNTIYF. In DNA form, the CDR3 reads TGTGCCAGCAGCTGGCGGGGGGAAGCTGGAAACACCATATATTTT.

This clone was found once. The CDR3 spells CASTLLVRQPQHF. CDR3 coding DNA: TGTGCCAGCACCCTCTTGGTCCGTCAGCCCCAGCATTTT. The V gene is TRBV21-1, the J gene TRBJ1-5. TRBV21-1 is marked as a pseudogene. CDR3 size: 13 residues.

CDR3 amino acids: CASSDYAGTAEAFF. CDR3 sequence (DNA): TGTGCCAGCAGTGATTATGCTGGGACGGCTGAAGCTTTCTTT. V usage is TRBV6-1 and J usage is TRBJ1-1, with D perhaps matching TRBD1 (5 bases). The CDR3 totals 14 residues. The germline V and J ends were trimmed by 3 bases and 6 bases, with 14 bases remaining between them. Germline V gene data show CDR1 as MNHNS and CDR2 as SASEGT.

As concerns this clone: The same CDR3 can be traced to other DNA sequences in this sample. This chain joins TRBV7-8 and TRBJ1-4, with 7 bases matching TRBD1. The CDR3 is made up of 14 amino acids. The ends lost 5 bases at V and 7 bases at J; junction bases unmatched: 7. From germline, CDR1 is SGHVS and CDR2 FQNEAQ. The CDR3: CASSVDRVVEKLFF. The CDR3 nucleotides are TGTGCCAGCAGCGTCGACAGGGTCGTTGAAAAACTGTTTTTT.

The chain recombines TRBV5-6 with TRBJ1-2; TRBD1 aligns across 10 bases. Looked up from germline, CDR1 is SGHDT and CDR2 is YYEEEE. V lost 4 bases and J lost 0; bases outside the gene matches: 6. This CDR3 has 16 amino acids. The DNA for the CDR3 is TGTGCCAGCAGCCCTTGGACAGGGGGAACTAACTATGGCTACACCTTC. Protein sequence: CASSPWTGGTNYGYTF.

J is TRBJ2-3 and V is TRBV13, with D tentatively TRBD1 (5 bases). Deletions cut 2 bases from V and 2 bases from J, with 17 bases between. Germline V lookup: CDR1 PRHDT, CDR2 FYEKMQ (reference sequence). CDR3 size: 17 residues. CDR3 DNA sequence: TGTGCCAGCAGCTTAATGTATCGTCGGACAAACACAGATACGCAGTATTTT. Amino acid sequence: CASSLMYRRTNTDTQYF.

This rearrangement joins TRBV7-9 to TRBJ2-1; maybe TRBD2 (6 bases). This CDR3 has 15 residues. V was shortened by 4 bases and J by 4 bases, with 14 bases between the two germline ends. CDR1 SEHNR and CDR2 FQNEAQ come from the germline V gene (reference sequence). CDR3 protein: CASSSAGTPYNEQFF. The CDR3 DNA is TGTGCCAGCAGCTCGGCCGGGACTCCTTACAATGAGCAGTTCTTC.

The CDR3 spells CASTYTSGREEQFF. CDR3 nucleotides: TGTGCCAGCACCTATACTAGCGGGAGAGAAGAGCAGTTCTTC. V and J are TRBV7-2 and TRBJ2-1, with 11 positions matching TRBD2. CDR1 is SGHTA and CDR2 is FQGNSA in the germline V gene. V lost 7 bases to trimming and J lost 10 bases; unmatched junction nucleotides: 9. CDR3 size: 14 residues.

The chain is built from TRBV2 and TRBJ2-1; the match to TRBD2 covers 8 bases. CDR3 length: 15 amino acids. Unmatched junction bases numbered 11, after V lost 9 bases and J lost 4 bases. Germline values: CDR1 SNHLY, CDR2 FYNNEI. The CDR3 region is CASHYRLATYNEQFF. For the CDR3, the DNA is TGTGCCAGTCATTACCGACTAGCGACTTACAATGAGCAGTTCTTC.